This TCR beta chain came from a study of shared clonotypes between healthy human individuals. Study context: The people who gave samples were two women and a few men aged 18 to 49. The plates for each donor numbered three CD4 naive, three CD4 memory, two CD8 naive and one CD8 memory. General study findings and limits: Depth was large, yet rarefaction showed that sorted-subset sequencing was incomplete.

On this clone: Antigen unknown.

Replicate PCRs for sorted subsets used about 200 ng DNA; this equaled tens of thousands of T cell genomes. Profiling relied on immunoSEQ multiplex PCR, and the TCRdb table lists in-frame clones only, not all of them. The repertoire holds about 530,000 clones, with less than 96% as singletons. V was clipped by 4 bases and J by 6 bases, with 12 bases between them. The CDR3 is 13 amino acids. Germline loops: CDR1 MDHEN, CDR2 SYDVKM. V and J are TRBV28 and TRBJ1-2, with D possibly being TRBD1 (6 bases). The sample taken for sequencing was naive CD4+ T cells sorted from blood. The subset here: CD45RA+ positively selected. The sequence was obtained from a woman aged 25 to 39 in good health. The CDR3 nucleotides are TGTGCCAGCAGTTCGGCAGGGGTGGATGGCTACACCTTC. This encodes CASSSAGVDGYTF.